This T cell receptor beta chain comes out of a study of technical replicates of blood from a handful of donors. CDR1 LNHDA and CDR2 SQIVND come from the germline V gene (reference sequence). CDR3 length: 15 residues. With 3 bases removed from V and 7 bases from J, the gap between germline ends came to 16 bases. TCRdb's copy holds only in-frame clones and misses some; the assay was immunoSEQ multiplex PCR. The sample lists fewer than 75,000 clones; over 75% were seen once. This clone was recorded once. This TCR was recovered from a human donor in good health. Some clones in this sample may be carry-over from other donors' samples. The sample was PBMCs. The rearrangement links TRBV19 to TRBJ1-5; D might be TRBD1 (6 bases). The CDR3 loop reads CASSIGQGLGQPQHF. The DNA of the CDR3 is TGTGCCAGTAGTATTGGGCAGGGGTTGGGGCAGCCCCAGCATTTT.